The next 27 T cell receptor beta chains were all read from a single sample in a study of OX40 agonist ivuxolimab in advanced cancers. TCRdb's table, derived via immunoSEQ multiplex PCR, lists solely in-frame clones and lacks some. The sample yields almost 90,000 clones, 85% to 90% seen once. The specimen comprised CD4+ or CD8+ T cells sorted from blood, sampled in a trial of the OX40 agonist ivuxolimab. These TCRs come from an adult with an advanced solid tumor such as melanoma, head and neck, liver or kidney cancer.

The chain links TRBV9 to TRBJ2-2; no clear D gene. The CDR3 length is 13 residues. In germline, CDR1 is SGDLS, CDR2 YYNGEE. Trimming cost V 3 bases and J 4 bases, with 7 bases left between them. The CDR3 nucleotides read TGTGCCAGCAGCGCCCGGTTCACCGGGGAGCTGTTTTTT. It encodes CASSARFTGELFF.

Only a few counts were recorded for this clone. The chain employs TRBV5-1 and TRBJ2-7; D assignment may be TRBD1 or TRBD2 (5 bases each). The length of the CDR3 is 15 residues. V was shortened by 4 bases and J by 0 bases, with 14 bases between the two germline ends. CDR1 and CDR2 (germline): SGHRS, YFSETQ. In DNA form, the CDR3 reads TGCGCCAGCAGCCCCCGGGACCCTATCTCCTACGAGCAGTACTTC. This codes for CASSPRDPISYEQYF.

This rearrangement joins TRBV2 to TRBJ2-3; TRBD1 aligns across 9 bases. The length of the CDR3 is 12 residues. The J segment lost 9 bases and the V segment lost 6 bases, leaving 4 bases of the junction unmatched. Germline V gene sequence: CDR1 SNHLY, CDR2 FYNNEI. The CDR3 protein is CASRDRGKTQYF. The CDR3 nucleotides are TGTGCCAGCAGGGACAGGGGAAAAACGCAGTATTTT.

The rearrangement links TRBV19 to TRBJ2-2; D is perhaps TRBD2 (6 bases). The germline V gene encodes CDR1 LNHDA and CDR2 SQIVND (reference sequence). The CDR3 runs to 13 residues. V lost 6 bases and J 6 bases, leaving 11 bases between the germline ends. The CDR3 loop is CASSTGGAGELFF. In DNA form, the CDR3 reads TGTGCCAGTAGCACTGGAGGGGCCGGGGAGCTGTTTTTT.

The chain has TRBV5-5 and TRBJ1-6; 9 bases fit TRBD1. Trimming at V came to 0 bases and at J to 9 bases, leaving 1 base not matched to a gene. CDR3 length: 14 amino acids. Per germline, CDR1 SGHKS and CDR2 YYEKEE (reference sequence). CDR3 sequence: CASSLGTGVSPLHF. The CDR3 DNA follows: TGTGCCAGCAGCTTGGGGACAGGGGTTTCACCCCTCCACTTT. The variable domain in full, with the rest retrieved from reference TRBV5-5 and TRBJ1-6, is DAGVTQSPTHLIKTRGQQVTLRCSPISGHKSVSWYQQVLGQGPQFIFQYYEKEERGRGNFPDRFSARQFPNYSSELNVNALLLGDSALYLCASSLGTGVSPLHFGNGTRLTVT.

The V and J genes are TRBV5-4 and TRBJ2-7; D is unclear. Germline V gene data show CDR1 as SGHNT and CDR2 as YYREEE (reference sequence). This CDR3 is built from 15 residues. V lost 4 bases, J lost 4 bases, and 18 bases lay in between. DNA for the CDR3: TGTGCCAGCAGCCTCAGGCCCATGGGGTCGTACGAGCAGTACTTC. It is translated as CASSLRPMGSYEQYF.

This chain uses TRBV19 with TRBJ1-2; D is unclear. CDR1 is LNHDA and CDR2 is SQIVND in the germline V gene (reference sequence). This CDR3 region has 15 residues. Trimming took 6 bases from V and 0 from J, leaving 14 bases between them. CDR3 in DNA: TGTGCCAGTAGAGTCGGGCAGTCAGCTAACTATGGCTACACCTTC. Residues: CASRVGQSANYGYTF.

The gene calls are TRBV6-5 and TRBJ2-1; 10 bases align to TRBD1. J was trimmed by 5 bases and V by 5 bases; bases with no gene match: 6. The CDR3 loop spans 15 amino acids. From germline, CDR1 is MNHEY and CDR2 SVGAGI. CDR3 sequence (DNA): TGTGCCAGCAGTAGCCGGGACAGGGGTGACAATGAGCAGTTCTTC. This sequence encodes CASSSRDRGDNEQFF.

The rearrangement uses TRBV11-2 and TRBJ2-5; possibly TRBD1 for D (5 bases). CDR3 length: 13 residues. The germline V gene encodes CDR1 SGHAT and CDR2 FQNNGV. Trimming pared 5 bases from V and 9 bases from J, leaving 16 bases between. For the CDR3, the DNA is TGTGCCAGCAGCCCGACAGACATTCAGCCCCAGTACTTC. Translated: CASSPTDIQPQYF.

The V and J genes are TRBV7-8 and TRBJ2-7; tentatively, D is TRBD2 (6 bases). CDR1 SGHVS and CDR2 FQNEAQ come from the germline V gene. Trimming removed 5 bases from V and 0 bases from J, with 17 bases in between. The CDR3 is 16 residues long. The CDR3 loop is CASSPTQGLLSYEQYF. The DNA of the CDR3 is TGTGCCAGCAGCCCCACGCAGGGACTCCTCTCCTACGAGCAGTACTTC.

This chain connects TRBV18 to TRBJ1-1, with no clear D. Deletions cut 6 bases from V and 7 bases from J, with 15 bases between. CDR1 is KGHSH, CDR2 LQKENI, per germline. This CDR3 is 13 amino acids long. The CDR3 protein is CASSSQTDGEAFF. In nucleotides, the CDR3 is TGTGCCAGCTCGTCTCAAACGGACGGTGAAGCTTTCTTT.

The chain carries TRBV5-4 and TRBJ2-7; 9 bases map to TRBD1. In germline, CDR1 is SGHNT, CDR2 YYREEE (reference sequence). The CDR3 loop spans 14 amino acids. V lost 4 bases to trimming and J lost 0 bases; unmatched junction nucleotides: 2. The CDR3 nucleotides are TGTGCCAGCAGCCCGGGACAGGGCTCCTACGAGCAGTACTTC. Encoded protein: CASSPGQGSYEQYF.

This clone was seen just once. The V and J genes are TRBV6-4 and TRBJ2-5; the D is unclear. Germline assignment: CDR1 MRHNA and CDR2 SNTAGT. The CDR3 is 13 residues long. V was cut by 4 bases and J by 5 bases, with 11 bases left in between. The CDR3 reads CASSVGEGETQYF. Written as DNA, the CDR3 is TGTGCCAGCAGTGTTGGGGAAGGGGAGACCCAGTACTTC.

The sample holds a few counts of this clone. The gene calls are TRBV19 and TRBJ2-7; 9 nucleotides match TRBD2. J gave up 5 bases and V 6 bases, and 8 bases lay outside the gene matches. CDR3 size: 14 residues. CDR1 and CDR2 from the germline V gene are LNHDA and SQIVND (reference sequence). The CDR3 DNA is TGTGCCAGTAGGGTTAGCGGGAGTTCCCACGAGCAGTACTTC. Protein: CASRVSGSSHEQYF. Full variable domain (remainder filled in from reference TRBV19 and TRBJ2-7): DGGITQSPKYLFRKEGQNVTLSCEQNLNHDAMYWYRQDPGQGLRLIYYSQIVNDFQKGDIAEGYSVSREKKESFPLTVTSAQKNPTAFYLCASRVSGSSHEQYFGPGTRLTVT.

The chain recombines TRBV6-1 with TRBJ1-2; D gene ambiguous. Trimming removed 3 bases from V and 2 bases from J, with 4 bases in between. The CDR3 is 12 residues long. CDR1 and CDR2 (germline): MNHNS, SASEGT. The CDR3 DNA is TGTGCCAGCAGTGAGGGCAACTATGGCTACACCTTC. Its protein product is CASSEGNYGYTF.

V is TRBV7-3 and J is TRBJ2-3; the D gene is possibly TRBD2 (5 bases). V dropped 2 bases and J dropped 6 bases, with 12 bases sitting between them. The germline CDR1 and CDR2 sequences are SGHTA and FQGTGA. The CDR3 extends over 14 amino acids. This CDR3 is CASSLGLNSDTQYF. In DNA, the CDR3 is TGTGCCAGCAGCTTAGGACTTAATAGCGATACGCAGTATTTT.

This clone was found once. The rearrangement joins TRBV11-2 to TRBJ2-3; TRBD2 aligns across 14 bases. Germline loops: CDR1 SGHAT, CDR2 FQNNGV. The CDR3 has 16 residues. V lost 6 bases to trimming and J lost 8 bases; unmatched junction nucleotides: 10. This CDR3 reads CASRPGTSGSLGTQYF. The DNA of the CDR3 is TGTGCCAGCAGGCCCGGGACTAGCGGGAGCCTCGGTACGCAGTATTTT.

There are a few counts of this clone. This chain connects TRBV7-9 to TRBJ1-1; D remains unclear. CDR1 is SEHNR and CDR2 is FQNEAQ in the germline V gene (reference sequence). The CDR3 runs to 10 residues. V dropped 3 bases and J dropped 4 bases, with 0 bases sitting between them. The CDR3 spells CASSFTEAFF. CDR3 nucleotide sequence: TGTGCCAGCAGCTTCACTGAAGCTTTCTTT. Variable domain in full (rest from reference TRBV7-9 and TRBJ1-1): DTGVSQNPRHKITKRGQNVTFRCDPISEHNRLYWYRQTLGQGPEFLTYFQNEAQLEKSRLLSDRFSAERPKGSFSTLEIQRTEQGDSAMYLCASSFTEAFFGQGTRLTVV.

The J gene is TRBJ2-6, the V gene TRBV7-2; TRBD2 matches at 11 bases. This CDR3 spans 17 amino acids. CDR1 is SGHTA and CDR2 is FQGNSA in the germline V gene. Unmatched junction bases numbered 3, after V lost 1 base and J lost 4 bases. The CDR3 here is CASSLEGLAAGANVLTF. The CDR3 region has the DNA TGTGCCAGCAGCTTAGAGGGACTAGCGGCCGGGGCCAACGTCCTGACTTTC.

This rearrangement joins TRBV11-3 to TRBJ1-1; 9 bases align to TRBD1. The ends lost 3 bases at V and 9 bases at J; junction bases unmatched: 2. CDR3 size: 12 residues. The germline CDR1 and CDR2 sequences are SGHNT and YENEEA. CDR3: CASSFGTGQAFF. The CDR3 DNA reads TGTGCCAGCAGCTTCGGGACAGGGCAAGCTTTCTTT.

This rearrangement joins TRBV29-1 to TRBJ2-7; weak D call: TRBD1 (6 bases). This CDR3 is 11 amino acids long. Germline V gives CDR1 SQVTM, CDR2 ANQGSEA. V lost 7 bases and J 5 bases, leaving 12 bases between the germline ends. The CDR3 is CSAGARNEQYF. CDR3 DNA: TGCAGCGCAGGGGCCAGAAACGAGCAGTACTTC.

By proportion, this clone is medium-sized. The identical CDR3 is also encoded by other nucleotide sequences in the sample. The chain uses TRBV10-1 and TRBJ2-7; no firm D call. Looked up from germline, CDR1 is WNHNN and CDR2 is SYGVQD (reference sequence). The V gene lost 5 bases and the J gene lost 2 bases, with 10 bases spanning the gap. The CDR3 is 13 amino acids. In DNA, the CDR3 is TGCGCCAGCAGTCGCGGCTCAACCTACGAGCAGTACTTC. It is translated as CASSRGSTYEQYF.

The chain is built from TRBV19 and TRBJ2-1, with TRBD2 identical over 9 bases. In germline, CDR1 is LNHDA, CDR2 SQIVND (reference sequence). Trimming cost V 6 bases and J 6 bases; bases outside gene matches: 9. This CDR3 contains 15 residues. CDR3 region: CASSATSGNLNEQFF. The CDR3 DNA sequence: TGTGCCAGTAGCGCGACTAGCGGTAACCTCAATGAGCAGTTCTTC. The full variable domain, with the rest looked up from reference TRBV19 and TRBJ2-1, is DGGITQSPKYLFRKEGQNVTLSCEQNLNHDAMYWYRQDPGQGLRLIYYSQIVNDFQKGDIAEGYSVSREKKESFPLTVTSAQKNPTAFYLCASSATSGNLNEQFFGPGTRLTVL.

CDR3 sequence: CASSLGQRDTDTQYF. As DNA, the CDR3 is TGTGCCAGCAGCCTGGGACAGAGGGACACAGATACGCAGTATTTT. V and J are TRBV7-9 and TRBJ2-3; 7 positions agree with TRBD1. The CDR3 extends over 15 amino acids. CDR1 is SEHNR, CDR2 FQNEAQ, per germline (reference sequence). The V gene end was trimmed by 5 bases and the J gene end by 2 bases; junction bases not matched to a gene: 7.

This clone was counted a few times. J is TRBJ2-3 and V is TRBV5-4; D is perhaps TRBD2 (5 bases). CDR1 is SGHNT and CDR2 is YYREEE in the germline V gene (reference sequence). V was cut by 0 bases and J by 2 bases, with 19 bases left in between. The length of the CDR3 is 18 residues. Written as DNA, the CDR3 is TGTGCCAGCAGCTTGGCCAGGTACGAGCGGCTGATCACAGATACGCAGTATTTT. This gives the protein CASSLARYERLITDTQYF.

The gene calls are TRBV13 and TRBJ2-7; TRBD1 or TRBD2 may be the D gene (5 bases each). Germline CDR1 reads PRHDT; CDR2 reads FYEKMQ (reference sequence). The CDR3 is 15 amino acids. The V end lost 0 bases, the J end lost 1 base, and 10 bases lay between the germline ends. DNA of the CDR3: TGTGCCAGCAGCTTAGGGGGGACGTTTTCCTACGAGCAGTACTTC. Residues: CASSLGGTFSYEQYF.

This clone is termed medium-sized (0.01 to 0.1%). The J gene is TRBJ2-3, the V gene TRBV11-3; either TRBD1 or TRBD2 may supply D (5 bases each). This CDR3 comprises 14 residues. Germline-derived CDR1 and CDR2 are SGHNT and YENEEA. With 4 bases removed from V and 2 bases from J, the gap between germline ends came to 10 bases. This chain's CDR3 is CASSSEGTTDTQYF. DNA of the CDR3: TGTGCCAGCAGCTCCGAGGGGACCACAGATACGCAGTATTTT.